This T cell receptor (beta chain) is from a study of blood T cell repertoires in COVID-19. The data were produced by immunoSEQ multiplex PCR, yet TCRdb's version contains in-frame clones alone and is incomplete. The sample gives some 90,000 clones, less than 90% of which show up once; 0.95% to 1.5% is in the top ten. The CDR3 totals 14 residues. Trimming pared 7 bases from V and 0 bases from J, leaving 13 bases between. In germline, CDR1 is ENHRY, CDR2 SYGVKD. The sample comprised peripheral blood. The sequence was obtained from an elderly man with active or convalescent COVID-19. This chain connects TRBV10-3 to TRBJ2-7; D perhaps matches TRBD1 (7 bases). CDR3 amino acids: CAINSGGSSYEQYF. The CDR3 bases are TGTGCCATCAATTCAGGGGGGAGCTCCTACGAGCAGTACTTC.